This TCR beta chain emerged from a study of blood T cell repertoires in COVID-19. Across the whole study: COVID-19 samples collected from the United States, Italy and Spain covered acute and convalescent phases.

V shed 6 bases and J 1 base; nucleotides not matched to a gene: 9. CDR1 MNHEY and CDR2 SMNVEV come from the germline V gene (reference sequence). The length of the CDR3 is 15 residues. In the original analysis: The assay estimated nucleated cells by amplifying reference gene primers. This table comes from immunoSEQ multiplex PCR, and its TCRdb copy is limited to in-frame clones, with some not included. The D gene and trimming were derived from the DNA, and the V and J assignments and clone size from that table. Of 270,000 or so clones detected, 86% appear once; the ten largest clones hold about 12%. The Seattle patients joined while their infection was active and were tracked longitudinally afterward.

The chain employs TRBV27 and TRBJ2-7; 7 nucleotides match TRBD2. The TCR comes from a woman in her twenties or thirties with COVID-19, enrolled during active disease. Sequenced: peripheral blood. The CDR3 DNA follows: TGTGCCAGCAGCCTACTAGCGATCGGGTCCTACGAGCAGTACTTC. As protein: CASSLLAIGSYEQYF.